This T cell receptor (beta chain) was captured by sequencing in a study of blood T cell repertoires in COVID-19. The table came from immunoSEQ multiplex PCR; TCRdb's copy has only in-frame clones and leaves some out. The table has 200,000 to 250,000 clones, roughly 80% seen once. This clone has a count of ten or more. The trim removed 4 bases at V and 7 bases at J, leaving 5 bases unmatched. The germline V gene encodes CDR1 LGHDT and CDR2 YNNKEL (reference sequence). This CDR3 region has 14 residues. The origin of this receptor is a woman aged 80 or over with acute or convalescent COVID-19. Material: peripheral blood. The V gene is TRBV3-1 (or the pseudogene TRBV3-2), the J gene TRBJ2-1; 9 bases are shared with TRBD2. The CDR3 DNA reads TGTGCCAGCAGCCCCGGACTAGCGAGGAATGAGCAGTTCTTC. Amino acids: CASSPGLARNEQFF.